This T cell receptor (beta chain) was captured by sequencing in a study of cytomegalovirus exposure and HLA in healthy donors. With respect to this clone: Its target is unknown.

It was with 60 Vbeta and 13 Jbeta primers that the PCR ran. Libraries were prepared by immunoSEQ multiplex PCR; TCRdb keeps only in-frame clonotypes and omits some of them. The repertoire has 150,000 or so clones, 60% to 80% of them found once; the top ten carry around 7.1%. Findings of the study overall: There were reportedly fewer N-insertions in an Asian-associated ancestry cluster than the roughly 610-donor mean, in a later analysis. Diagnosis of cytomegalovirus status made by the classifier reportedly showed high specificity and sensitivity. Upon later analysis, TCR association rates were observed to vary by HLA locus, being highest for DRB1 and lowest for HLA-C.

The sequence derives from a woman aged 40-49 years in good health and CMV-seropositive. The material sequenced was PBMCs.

The DNA for the CDR3 is TGTGCCAGCAGTTTAAGGTCGACAGCTTCTTATGGCTACACCTTC. Translating gives CASSLRSTASYGYTF. The J gene is TRBJ1-2, the V gene TRBV28; D is possibly TRBD1 (5 bases). V lost 2 bases, J lost 5 bases, and 15 bases lay in between. Per the germline V gene, CDR1 is MDHEN and CDR2 is SYDVKM. The CDR3 is made up of 15 amino acids.